Following are 28 T cell receptor beta chains from one sample sequenced in a study of blood T cell repertoires in COVID-19. Repertoires were generated with immunoSEQ multiplex PCR, while TCRdb's copy carries only in-frame clones and drops some. Found here are 100,000 to 150,000 clones, roughly three quarters of them singletons; the top ten hold over 6.5%. The sequenced sample was peripheral blood. The receptors come from a human donor in a cohort sampled during active COVID-19.

This clone was seen a handful of times. The chain couples TRBV4-1 to TRBJ1-2; D possibly corresponds to TRBD1 (6 bases). From germline, CDR1 is MGHRA and CDR2 YSYEKL. The CDR3 contains 15 residues. Trimming pared 1 base from V and 4 bases from J, leaving 13 bases between. CDR3 amino acids: CASSQVLTGTYGYTF. The CDR3 DNA reads as TGCGCCAGCAGCCAAGTTTTAACAGGGACCTATGGCTACACCTTC.

The CDR3 loop reads CASSLGGDDEQYF. In DNA form, the CDR3 reads TGTGCCAGCAGCCTGGGGGGGGACGACGAGCAGTACTTC. The chain uses TRBV5-8 and TRBJ2-7; 7 bases line up with TRBD2. In germline, CDR1 is SGHTS, CDR2 YDEGEE. The CDR3 extends over 13 amino acids. V lost 4 bases and J lost 5; bases outside the gene matches: 6.

The V call is TRBV20-1, the J call TRBJ2-5; unclear D gene. Germline assignment: CDR1 DFQATT and CDR2 SNEGSKA (reference sequence). The CDR3 spans 9 residues. The CDR3 nucleotides are TGCAGCCTTCAAGAGACCCAGTACTTC. Its translation is CSLQETQYF.

V usage is TRBV9 and J usage is TRBJ1-4; D is unclear. CDR1 and CDR2 (germline): SGDLS, YYNGEE. V shed 3 bases and J shed 8 bases, with 17 bases lying between them. The CDR3 has 15 amino acids. The CDR3 DNA reads TGTGCCAGCAGCGCCGAGGAGGGTTTTGGGGAAAAACTGTTTTTT. Encoded protein: CASSAEEGFGEKLFF. Full variable domain (missing parts from reference TRBV9 and TRBJ1-4): DSGVTQTPKHLITATGQRVTLRCSPRSGDLSVYWYQQSLDQGLQFLIQYYNGEERAKGNILERFSAQQFPDLHSELNLSSLELGDSALYFCASSAEEGFGEKLFFGSGTQLSVL.

In DNA form, the CDR3 reads TGTGCCAGCAGTTATGGAGGGCCAAACTATGGCTACACCTTC. Protein sequence: CASSYGGPNYGYTF. This rearrangement joins TRBV6-5 to TRBJ1-2; D ambiguous. Germline V CDR1 and CDR2: MNHEY, SVGAGI. The V end lost 3 bases, the J end lost 2 bases, and 10 bases lay between the germline ends. This CDR3 is built from 14 residues.

The chain employs TRBV13 and TRBJ2-7; a weak D match, TRBD1 (5 bases). The CDR3 is 16 residues long. Germline V lookup: CDR1 PRHDT, CDR2 FYEKMQ (reference sequence). The V and J ends lost 2 bases and 2 bases respectively, with 16 bases between them. CDR3 in DNA: TGTGCCAGCAGCTTACGGCAGGGTCTCATTACCTACGAGCAGTACTTC. Encoded protein: CASSLRQGLITYEQYF.

This chain connects TRBV2 to TRBJ2-3; D is perhaps TRBD1 (5 bases). This CDR3 is 12 amino acids long. Germline values: CDR1 SNHLY, CDR2 FYNNEI. V lost 4 bases and J 5 bases, leaving 7 bases between the germline ends. This CDR3 reads CASSGTGDTQYF. Here the CDR3 DNA reads TGTGCCAGCAGTGGCACAGGAGATACGCAGTATTTT.

The gene calls are TRBV5-4 and TRBJ2-5; 9 nucleotides match TRBD2. The germline V gene has CDR1 SGHNT and CDR2 YYREEE (reference sequence). Unmatched junction bases numbered 11, after V lost 0 bases and J lost 5 bases. The CDR3 extends over 17 amino acids. CDR3 nucleotide sequence: TGTGCCAGCAGCTTGGTGCCAGCGGGGGGACTTGAGGAGACCCAGTACTTC. As protein: CASSLVPAGGLEETQYF.

The chain employs TRBV10-1 and TRBJ2-7; D might be TRBD1 (5 bases). Germline assignment: CDR1 WNHNN and CDR2 SYGVQD (reference sequence). Trimming stripped 3 bases from V and 6 bases from J, with 9 bases between. The CDR3 sequence is 12 residues long. The CDR3 DNA follows: TGCGCCAGCAGTGAAGGGGTCGGCGAGCAGTACTTC. Residues: CASSEGVGEQYF.

The V call is TRBV28, the J call TRBJ1-5, with D possibly being TRBD1 (5 bases). Germline assignment: CDR1 MDHEN and CDR2 SYDVKM. This CDR3 contains 13 residues. With 3 bases removed from V and 9 bases from J, the gap between germline ends came to 12 bases. The CDR3 DNA follows: TGTGCCAGCAGTTTCCCAGGGATACGGCCCCAGCATTTT. It yields the protein CASSFPGIRPQHF. Combining the CDR3 with reference TRBV28 and TRBJ1-5 gives the whole variable domain DVKVTQSSRYLVKRTGEKVFLECVQDMDHENMFWYRQDPGLGLRLIYFSYDVKMKEKGDIPEGYSVSREKKERFSLILESASTNQTSMYLCASSFPGIRPQHFGDGTRLSIL.

V is TRBV28 and J is TRBJ2-7; D is undetermined. The V and J ends lost 1 base and 3 bases respectively, with 13 bases between them. CDR1 and CDR2 from the germline V gene are MDHEN and SYDVKM. CDR3 length: 15 residues. The CDR3 sequence is CASSLLPGRHYEQYF. The CDR3 coding sequence is TGTGCCAGCAGTTTATTGCCAGGTCGTCACTACGAGCAGTACTTC.

V is TRBV10-3 and J is TRBJ1-6, with D perhaps TRBD1 (6 bases). Germline lookup yields CDR1 ENHRY and CDR2 SYGVKD. This CDR3 has 16 residues. Trimming shortened V by 6 bases and J by 3 bases, and 15 bases separated the two germline ends. CDR3 bases: TGTGCCATCAGCCAGGGGTTGGGGCTCTATAATTCACCCCTCCACTTT. Protein: CAISQGLGLYNSPLHF.

This chain uses TRBV15 with TRBJ2-7, with 10 bases identical to TRBD1. This CDR3 contains 14 residues. Per the germline V gene, CDR1 is LNHNV and CDR2 is YYDKDF (reference sequence). With 1 base clipped from V and 5 bases from J, the junction kept 2 bases outside the gene matches. CDR3 nucleotide sequence: TGTGCCACCAGCAGAGTAGGACAGGGGGACGAGCAGTACTTC. Residues: CATSRVGQGDEQYF.

The chain couples TRBV6-5 to TRBJ2-3, with a weak D call TRBD2 (6 bases). The germline gives CDR1 MNHEY, CDR2 SVGAGI. V lost 4 bases, J lost 2 bases, and 10 bases lay in between. The CDR3 consists of 14 residues. DNA for the CDR3: TGTGCCAGCAGTTTAGGAGGGGCCACAGATACGCAGTATTTT. Amino acids: CASSLGGATDTQYF.

The rearrangement joins TRBV2 to TRBJ2-7, with D maybe TRBD2 (7 bases). CDR3 length equals 11 residues. CDR1 is SNHLY, CDR2 FYNNEI, per germline. V lost 11 bases and J lost 5, with 13 bases in between. The CDR3 nucleotides read TGTGCCTCTCGGGGGGCGGACGAGCAGTACTTC. Its translation is CASRGADEQYF.

The chain carries TRBV25-1 and TRBJ2-7; perhaps TRBD1 as D (6 bases). Germline V CDR1 and CDR2: MGHDK, SYGVNS. The CDR3 length is 12 residues. V was trimmed by 10 bases and J by 5 bases, leaving 15 bases between them. The chain's CDR3 is CAITTGTNEQYF. CDR3 in DNA: TGTGCCATCACAACCGGGACAAACGAGCAGTACTTC.

This chain joins TRBV3-1 (or the pseudogene TRBV3-2) and TRBJ1-4; D remains unclear. V was pared by 0 bases and J by 8 bases, with 10 bases between. The CDR3 contains 14 residues. The germline V gene has CDR1 LGHDT and CDR2 YNNKEL (reference sequence). CDR3 DNA sequence: TGTGCCAGCAGCCAAGACAGTCCTCGCGAAAAACTGTTTTTT. Translation: CASSQDSPREKLFF.

The chain couples TRBV27 to TRBJ2-7; TRBD2 matches 7 bases. Trimming at V came to 4 bases and at J to 3 bases, leaving 9 bases not matched to a gene. In germline, CDR1 is MNHEY, CDR2 SMNVEV (reference sequence). This CDR3 spans 15 amino acids. CDR3 amino acids: CASSSLAGEGYEQYF. CDR3 in DNA: TGTGCCAGCAGTTCTCTTGCTGGGGAGGGCTACGAGCAGTACTTC.

This chain uses TRBV7-9 with TRBJ2-5, with D tentatively TRBD1 (6 bases). The V gene lost 5 bases and the J gene lost 5 bases, with 12 bases spanning the gap. Germline V gene lookup returns CDR1 SEHNR and CDR2 FQNEAQ (reference sequence). The CDR3 totals 13 residues. The CDR3: CASSLRGSETQYF. The CDR3 DNA follows: TGTGCCAGCAGCCTAAGGGGGAGCGAGACCCAGTACTTC. Based on the CDR3 plus reference TRBV7-9 and TRBJ2-5, the full variable domain is DTGVSQNPRHKITKRGQNVTFRCDPISEHNRLYWYRQTLGQGPEFLTYFQNEAQLEKSRLLSDRFSAERPKGSFSTLEIQRTEQGDSAMYLCASSLRGSETQYFGPGTRLLVL.

The rearrangement uses TRBV30 and TRBJ2-7; 9 nucleotides match TRBD1. The J segment lost 3 bases and the V segment lost 4 bases, leaving 13 bases of the junction unmatched. Germline V lookup: CDR1 GTSNPN, CDR2 SVGIG (reference sequence). This CDR3 is built from 16 residues. CDR3 nucleotides: TGTGCCTGGAACCCCGGGGGGACAGGGATCATCTACGAGCAGTACTTC. Translating gives CAWNPGGTGIIYEQYF.

The chain recombines TRBV11-3 with TRBJ2-7; TRBD2 agrees at 9 bases. CDR1 and CDR2 (germline): SGHNT, YENEEA. The junction had 4 bases not matched to a gene; V was cut back by 1 base and J by 0 bases. CDR3 size: 16 residues. CDR3 DNA sequence: TGTGCCAGCAGCTTAGTCCTAGCGGGGTTCTCCTACGAGCAGTACTTC. Encoded protein: CASSLVLAGFSYEQYF.

This chain links TRBV30 with TRBJ1-1; tentatively, D is TRBD1 (6 bases). Trimming took 0 bases from V and 1 from J, leaving 9 bases between them. The CDR3 length is 14 residues. Germline lookup yields CDR1 GTSNPN and CDR2 SVGIG (reference sequence). In nucleotides, the CDR3 is TGTGCCTGGAGTGTACAAGGGGGGAACACTGAAGCTTTCTTT. Amino acids: CAWSVQGGNTEAFF.

The chain joins TRBV7-2 to TRBJ2-7; 11 nucleotides line up with TRBD1. Unmatched junction bases numbered 1, after V lost 3 bases and J lost 6 bases. The CDR3 extends over 13 amino acids. Germline values: CDR1 SGHTA, CDR2 FQGNSA. The CDR3 DNA reads as TGTGCCAGCAGCTTGGACAGGGGGCGCGAGCAGTACTTC. Amino acids: CASSLDRGREQYF.

CDR3 DNA: TGTGCCAGCAGTGATACTGGAGAGACCCAGTACTTC. As protein: CASSDTGETQYF. The chain links TRBV9 to TRBJ2-5; D not resolved. V lost 5 bases and J lost 4, with 9 bases in between. Germline V gives CDR1 SGDLS, CDR2 YYNGEE. The CDR3 is made up of 12 amino acids.

The J gene is TRBJ2-1, the V gene TRBV12-3 or TRBV12-4; maybe TRBD1 (7 bases). Trimming left V 10 bases short and J 2 bases short, with 12 bases between. The CDR3 contains 13 residues. The CDR3 nucleotides read TGTGCCACCCCAGGGGGGCCCTACAATGAGCAGTTCTTC. This codes for CATPGGPYNEQFF.

This clone appeared once. The V and J genes are TRBV4-1 and TRBJ1-4; D may be TRBD1 (6 bases). Deletions cut 1 base from V and 5 bases from J, with 11 bases between. The germline CDR1 and CDR2 sequences are MGHRA and YSYEKL. The CDR3 spans 15 residues. The chain's CDR3 is CASSQVAQGNEKLFF. The CDR3 coding sequence is TGCGCCAGCAGCCAAGTAGCACAGGGCAATGAAAAACTGTTTTTT.

This clone was picked up one time. Written as DNA, the CDR3 is TGTGCCAGTAGTATTTTTGGACAGGGGATCAACGAGCAGTACTTC. Translation: CASSIFGQGINEQYF. The chain links TRBV19 to TRBJ2-7; 9 bases map to TRBD1. J gave up 5 bases and V 3 bases, and 8 bases lay outside the gene matches. The germline V gene has CDR1 LNHDA and CDR2 SQIVND (reference sequence). CDR3 size: 15 residues.

The CDR3 coding sequence is TGTGCCAGCATCCTACACCAGGGTGAAACTGAAGCTTTCTTT. Its protein product is CASILHQGETEAFF. The V call is TRBV7-9, the J call TRBJ1-1; D perhaps matches TRBD1 (5 bases). The V gene lost 7 bases and the J gene lost 5 bases, with 17 bases spanning the gap. There are 14 residues in the CDR3. Germline V gene data show CDR1 as SEHNR and CDR2 as FQNEAQ (reference sequence).